What follows describes a single T cell receptor beta chain. The sample belongs to a study of blood T cell repertoires in COVID-19. Study overall: COVID-19 samples, acute and convalescent, were from the United States, Italy and Spain. PBMCs, B-cell-depleted T cells, or T cells provided the cDNA or gDNA that made up the material.

Per the authors' pipeline: The assay estimated nucleated cells by amplifying reference gene primers. TCRdb's copy holds only in-frame clones and misses some; the assay was immunoSEQ multiplex PCR. That table supplies the V and J calls and clone size; D and trimming were determined from the DNA. The profile shows 100,000 to 150,000 clones, over 70% of them singletons. V dropped 3 bases and J dropped 8 bases, with 16 bases sitting between them. The V gene's germline CDR1 is GTSNPN and CDR2 SVGIG (reference sequence). The length of the CDR3 is 13 residues. Sequencing was done on a sample of peripheral blood. The rearrangement links TRBV30 to TRBJ1-2; TRBD1 might be the D (6 bases). The clonotype originates from a man in his fifties with active COVID-19. CDR3 nucleotides: TGTGCCTGGAGCGAAATGGGACAAGGAGGCTACACCTTC. Its translation is CAWSEMGQGGYTF. The variable domain in full, completed from reference TRBV30 and TRBJ1-2, reads SQTIHQWPATLVQPVGSPLSLECTVEGTSNPNLYWYRQAAGRGLQLLFYSVGIGQISSEVPQNLSASRPQDRQFILSSKKLLLSDSGFYLCAWSEMGQGGYTFGSGTRLTVV.